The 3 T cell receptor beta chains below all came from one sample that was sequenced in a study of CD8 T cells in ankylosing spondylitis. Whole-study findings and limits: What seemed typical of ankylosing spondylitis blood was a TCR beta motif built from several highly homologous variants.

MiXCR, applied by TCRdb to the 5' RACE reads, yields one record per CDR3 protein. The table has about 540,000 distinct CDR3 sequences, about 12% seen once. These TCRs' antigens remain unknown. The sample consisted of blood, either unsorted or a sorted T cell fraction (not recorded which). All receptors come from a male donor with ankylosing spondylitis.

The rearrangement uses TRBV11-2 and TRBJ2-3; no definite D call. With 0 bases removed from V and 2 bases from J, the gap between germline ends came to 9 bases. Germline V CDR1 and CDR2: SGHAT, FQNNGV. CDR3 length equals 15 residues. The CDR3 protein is CASSLDPGPTDTQYF. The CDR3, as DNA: TGTGCCAGCAGCTTAGATCCAGGCCCCACAGATACGCAGTATTTT.

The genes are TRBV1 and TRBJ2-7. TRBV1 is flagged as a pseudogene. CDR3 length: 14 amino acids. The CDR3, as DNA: TGCACCAGCAGCCAAGGTCGAGACTCCTACGAGCAGTACGTC. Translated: CTSSQGRDSYEQYV.

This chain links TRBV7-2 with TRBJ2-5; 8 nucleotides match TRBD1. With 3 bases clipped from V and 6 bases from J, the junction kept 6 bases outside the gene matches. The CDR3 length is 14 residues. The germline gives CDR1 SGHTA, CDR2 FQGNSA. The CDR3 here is CASSLVTGAKTQYF. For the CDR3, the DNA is TGTGCCAGCAGCTTGGTGACAGGGGCAAAGACCCAGTACTTC.